These 14 T cell receptor beta chains share one sample of origin, sequenced in a study of cytomegalovirus exposure and HLA in healthy donors. The PCR contained 60 Vbeta and 13 Jbeta primers. Only in-frame clones appear in the TCRdb table, and some are missing; sequencing was by immunoSEQ multiplex PCR. The sample includes about 98,000 clones, around 81% of them seen just once. The source material was PBMCs. The receptors originated from a female donor in good health and CMV-seropositive.

The chain joins TRBV15 to TRBJ1-4; TRBD1 agrees at 8 bases. The CDR3 length is 15 residues. The V and J ends lost 5 bases and 4 bases, in that order; junction bases with no gene match: 6. The germline V gene encodes CDR1 LNHNV and CDR2 YYDKDF (reference sequence). The CDR3 nucleotides read TGTGCCACCAGCGCGGGGACAGGAAGTAATGAAAAACTGTTTTTT. Translated: CATSAGTGSNEKLFF.

Concerning this clone itself: The junction departs from germline at one end; a sequencing error may be responsible. The genes are TRBV7-9 and TRBJ2-7; 7 nucleotides line up with TRBD1. The V gene's germline CDR1 is SEHNR and CDR2 FQNEAQ (reference sequence). This CDR3 region has 12 residues. CDR3 nucleotides: TGTTCCAGCAGCGAAGGGACAGACGAGCAGTACTTC. It translates to CSSSEGTDEQYF.

For the CDR3, the DNA is TGTGCCAGCCTGACGGCAGGGGTAAGCAATCAGCCCCAGCATTTT. Amino acid sequence: CASLTAGVSNQPQHF. This chain joins TRBV6-4 and TRBJ1-5; D possibly corresponds to TRBD1 (6 bases). Trimming took 8 bases from V and 1 from J, leaving 15 bases between them. Germline V gene data show CDR1 as MRHNA and CDR2 as SNTAGT. CDR3 length: 15 amino acids.

The rearrangement uses TRBV5-1 and TRBJ1-1; 7 positions match TRBD1. Germline V CDR1 and CDR2: SGHRS, YFSETQ. With V trimmed by 0 bases and J by 7 bases, 3 bases remained unmatched. The CDR3 is 13 amino acids. For the CDR3, the DNA is TGCGCCAGCAGCTTGGGACAGGGCAGTGAAGCTTTCTTT. The encoded protein is CASSLGQGSEAFF. Complete variable domain (other parts from reference TRBV5-1 and TRBJ1-1): KAGVTQTPRYLIKTRGQQVTLSCSPISGHRSVSWYQQTPGQGLQFLFEYFSETQRNKGNFPGRFSGRQFSNSRSEMNVSTLELGDSALYLCASSLGQGSEAFFGQGTRLTVV.

Here the CDR3 reads CASSLVPSQGANTDTQYF. The CDR3 DNA follows: TGTGCCAGCAGCTTGGTTCCCAGTCAGGGGGCGAACACAGATACGCAGTATTTT. The chain uses TRBV5-4 and TRBJ2-3, with TRBD1 identical over 8 bases. The CDR3 consists of 18 residues. Germline values: CDR1 SGHNT, CDR2 YYREEE (reference sequence). With 0 bases clipped from V and 2 bases from J, the junction kept 11 bases outside the gene matches.

The chain employs TRBV4-1 and TRBJ2-7; weak D call: TRBD1 (6 bases). CDR3 length equals 14 residues. Between the trimmed V and J ends, which lost 4 bases and 2 bases, there was a span of 12 bases. The germline gives CDR1 MGHRA, CDR2 YSYEKL. The CDR3 protein is CASSLSRTAYEQYF. For the CDR3, the DNA is TGCGCCAGCAGCCTCTCCCGGACAGCCTACGAGCAGTACTTC.

The rearrangement joins TRBV5-1 to TRBJ2-7, with 7 positions matching TRBD1. CDR1 and CDR2 (germline): SGHRS, YFSETQ. Trimming cost V 5 bases and J 6 bases; bases outside gene matches: 11. This CDR3 is 14 amino acids long. As DNA, the CDR3 is TGCGCCAGCAGTAATACAGGGGTGCAAACCGAGCAGTACTTC. It translates to CASSNTGVQTEQYF. Full variable domain (rest looked up from reference TRBV5-1 and TRBJ2-7): KAGVTQTPRYLIKTRGQQVTLSCSPISGHRSVSWYQQTPGQGLQFLFEYFSETQRNKGNFPGRFSGRQFSNSRSEMNVSTLELGDSALYLCASSNTGVQTEQYFGPGTRLTVT.

CDR3 region: CASRTSADPYGYTF. The CDR3 DNA reads TGTGCCAGTAGGACATCGGCAGATCCTTATGGCTACACCTTC. The rearrangement uses TRBV19 and TRBJ1-2, with D unclear. Germline loops: CDR1 LNHDA, CDR2 SQIVND (reference sequence). V lost 6 bases, J lost 5 bases, and 16 bases lay in between. This CDR3 is built from 14 residues. The full variable domain, in which reference TRBV19 and TRBJ1-2 provide the parts outside the CDR3, is DGGITQSPKYLFRKEGQNVTLSCEQNLNHDAMYWYRQDPGQGLRLIYYSQIVNDFQKGDIAEGYSVSREKKESFPLTVTSAQKNPTAFYLCASRTSADPYGYTFGSGTRLTVV.

The genes are TRBV6-5 and TRBJ2-3; 7 positions match TRBD2. Unmatched junction bases numbered 6, after V lost 1 base and J lost 2 bases. CDR3 length equals 16 residues. The V gene's germline CDR1 is MNHEY and CDR2 SVGAGI. The CDR3 DNA reads as TGTGCCAGCAGTTACTACCCTAGCGGCCACACAGATACGCAGTATTTT. Its protein product is CASSYYPSGHTDTQYF.

The chain carries TRBV10-3 and TRBJ1-2; D possibly corresponds to TRBD1 (6 bases). CDR3 length equals 16 residues. Germline values: CDR1 ENHRY, CDR2 SYGVKD. Trimming stripped 1 base from V and 2 bases from J, with 14 bases between. CDR3 residues: CAISEWGQGKNYGYTF. The CDR3 nucleotides are TGTGCCATCAGTGAGTGGGGGCAGGGGAAAAACTATGGCTACACCTTC.

V is TRBV14 and J is TRBJ1-3; D may be TRBD1 (6 bases). This CDR3 is built from 14 residues. The V gene's germline CDR1 is SGHDN and CDR2 FVKESK. V lost 1 base and J lost 8, with 12 bases in between. The CDR3 DNA reads TGTGCCAGCAGCCAAGTCGCTAGGGGGTACACCATATATTTT. This codes for CASSQVARGYTIYF.

The chain combines TRBV18 with TRBJ1-3; 11 bases match TRBD1. This CDR3 is built from 16 residues. Losses at the gene ends were 3 bases for V and 2 bases for J; bases not matched to a gene: 3. Germline V gene lookup returns CDR1 KGHSH and CDR2 LQKENI. The CDR3 loop reads CASSPSGQGAGNTIYF. The CDR3, as DNA: TGTGCCAGCTCACCCTCGGGACAGGGGGCTGGAAACACCATATATTTT.

The gene calls are TRBV7-3 and TRBJ2-1; 10 bases line up with TRBD2. With V trimmed by 4 bases and J by 4 bases, 7 bases remained unmatched. The germline V gene has CDR1 SGHTA and CDR2 FQGTGA. This CDR3 has 16 amino acids. The CDR3 DNA reads as TGTGCCAGCAGCTACGACGGACTAGCGGCTTACAATGAGCAGTTCTTC. Translating gives CASSYDGLAAYNEQFF.

The table lists this clone with a count of one. The chain is built from TRBV5-1 and TRBJ2-3; D remains ambiguous. Trimming took off 5 bases at V and 0 bases at J, with 10 bases between the two ends. Germline V gives CDR1 SGHRS, CDR2 YFSETQ. The CDR3 has 14 residues. The CDR3 sequence is CASRSGASTDTQYF. The CDR3 region has the DNA TGCGCCAGCAGGAGTGGAGCCAGCACAGATACGCAGTATTTT.